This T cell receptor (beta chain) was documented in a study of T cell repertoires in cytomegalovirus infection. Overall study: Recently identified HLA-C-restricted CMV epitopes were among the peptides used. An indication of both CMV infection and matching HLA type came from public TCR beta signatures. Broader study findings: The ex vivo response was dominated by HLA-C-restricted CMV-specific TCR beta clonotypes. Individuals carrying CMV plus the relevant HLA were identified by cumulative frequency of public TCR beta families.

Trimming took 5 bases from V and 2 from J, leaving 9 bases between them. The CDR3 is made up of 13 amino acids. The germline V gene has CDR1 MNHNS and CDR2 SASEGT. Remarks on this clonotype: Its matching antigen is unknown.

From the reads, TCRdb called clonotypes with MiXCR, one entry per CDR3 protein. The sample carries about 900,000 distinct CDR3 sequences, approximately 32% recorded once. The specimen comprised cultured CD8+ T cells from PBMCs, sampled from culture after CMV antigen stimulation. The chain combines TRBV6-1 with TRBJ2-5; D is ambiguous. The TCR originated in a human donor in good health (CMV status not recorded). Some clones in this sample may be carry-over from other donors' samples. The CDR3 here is CASSYVQQETQYF. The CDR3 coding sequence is TGTGCCAGCAGTTACGTACAGCAAGAGACCCAGTACTTC.